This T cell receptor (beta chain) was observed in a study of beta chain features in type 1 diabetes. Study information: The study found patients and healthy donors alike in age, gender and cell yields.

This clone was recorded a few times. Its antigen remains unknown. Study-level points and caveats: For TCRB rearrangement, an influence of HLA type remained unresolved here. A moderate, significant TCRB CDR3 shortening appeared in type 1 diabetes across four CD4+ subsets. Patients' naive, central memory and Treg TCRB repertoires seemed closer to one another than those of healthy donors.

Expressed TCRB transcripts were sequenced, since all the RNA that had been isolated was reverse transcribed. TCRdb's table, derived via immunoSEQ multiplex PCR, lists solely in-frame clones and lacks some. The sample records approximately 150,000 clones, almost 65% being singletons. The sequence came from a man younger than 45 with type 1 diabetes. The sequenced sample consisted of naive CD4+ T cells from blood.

The chain's CDR3 is CASGQDTEAFF. The CDR3 DNA follows: TGTGCCAGCGGCCAGGACACTGAAGCTTTCTTT. The chain recombines TRBV7-9 with TRBJ1-1, with D unclear. Per germline, CDR1 SEHNR and CDR2 FQNEAQ (reference sequence). Trimming took 8 bases from V and 3 from J, leaving 7 bases between them. The CDR3 sequence is 11 residues long.